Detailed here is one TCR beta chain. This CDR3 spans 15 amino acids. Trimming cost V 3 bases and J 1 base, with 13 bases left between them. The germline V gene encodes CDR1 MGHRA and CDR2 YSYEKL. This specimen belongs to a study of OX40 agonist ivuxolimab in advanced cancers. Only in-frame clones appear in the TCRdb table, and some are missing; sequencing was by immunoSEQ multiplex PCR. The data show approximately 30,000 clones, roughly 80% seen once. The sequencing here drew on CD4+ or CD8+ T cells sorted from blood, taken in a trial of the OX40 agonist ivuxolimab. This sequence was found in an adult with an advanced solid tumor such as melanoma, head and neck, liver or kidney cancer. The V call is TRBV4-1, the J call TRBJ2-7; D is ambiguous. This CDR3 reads CASSHLRAPSYEQYF. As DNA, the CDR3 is TGCGCCAGCAGCCACCTTCGGGCCCCGTCCTACGAGCAGTACTTC.